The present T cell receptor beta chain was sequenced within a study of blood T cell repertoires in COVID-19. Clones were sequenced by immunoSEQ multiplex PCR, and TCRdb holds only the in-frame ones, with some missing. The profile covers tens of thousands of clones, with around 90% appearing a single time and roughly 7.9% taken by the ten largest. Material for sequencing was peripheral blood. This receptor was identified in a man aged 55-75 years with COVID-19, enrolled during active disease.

This CDR3 is CASSTHSGDRGLYGQPQHF. The DNA for the CDR3 is TGTGCCAGTAGTACCCATTCGGGGGACAGGGGGCTGTATGGTCAGCCCCAGCATTTT. J is TRBJ1-5 and V is TRBV19; 12 bases line up with TRBD1. Germline V lookup: CDR1 LNHDA, CDR2 SQIVND (reference sequence). This CDR3 is built from 19 residues. Trimming at V came to 4 bases and at J to 6 bases, leaving 16 bases not matched to a gene.